This entry is about one TCR beta chain. Its cognate antigen has yet to be identified. No base quality information exists; no much larger clone differs at one position. TCRbeta CDR3 regions were amplified from genomic DNA by means of the immunoSEQ Assay, a bias-controlled multiplex PCR. The original pipeline was this. Within the assay, amplification of reference gene primers was used to estimate how many nucleated cells each sample contained. To quantify the absolute abundance of each unique TCRbeta CDR3 rearrangement, sequence reads were collapsed and filtered. For each sample, productive Simpson clonality was calculated as the square root of Simpson's diversity index over productive rearrangements. In its TCRdb copy, this immuneACCESS table keeps in-frame sequences only and misses some clones. Where compared with another copy, unresolved V genes explain less than half of these, and the others have no known cause. V and J calls and clone size come straight from that table; D and trimming were deduced from the DNA. The sample profile shows tens of thousands of clones; approximately 90% of them were found once. Around 14% of the sample lies in the top ten.

The CDR3 runs 14 residues from the cysteine to the phenylalanine. Only the CDR3 DNA stays, 42 bases, in frame from base 1. The germline V gene encodes CDR1 SNHLY and CDR2 FYNNEI. V and J are trimmed by 4 bases and 9 bases, and the gene matches miss 4 bases of the junction. These data originate in a study of blood T cell repertoires in COVID-19 (dated by TCRdb to the early 2020s). Concerning the study at large: The collaborator samples originated in the United States, Italy and Spain and spanned the acute and convalescent phases of COVID-19. The prospective study material was composed of cDNA or gDNA derived from T cells, B-cell-depleted T cells, or PBMCs. Subjects who had been exposed to COVID-19, were actively infected with it, or had recovered from it provided the deeply sampled blood TCRbeta repertoires that made up the dataset. A freely available public database, intended as a resource for researchers studying the immune response to SARS-CoV-2, is where the repertoires were released. The samples were drawn from two sources: the first 160 participants of the ongoing ImmuneRACE study, and 1,254 subjects contributed by 6 global collaborators. HLA class I and class II types, where available, came from metadata supplied by the sample provider rather than from assay-based typing. The sample metadata nearly always contained a de-identified subject ID, COVID-19 status, age in years and sex. The full study reports these points: Clinical and demographic metadata were provided uncurated, with the amount varying by source and participant.

Each collaborating institution followed its own protocols to collect whole blood in K2EDTA tubes. Collaborator samples were shipped for TCRbeta analysis as frozen whole blood, isolated PBMCs, or DNA extracted from either sample type. The chain is assembled from TRBV2 and TRBJ1-6; 9 of the junction bases match TRBD1. The receptor was derived from a male donor with acute or convalescent COVID-19. Sequenced sample: peripheral blood. The CDR3 here reads CASSGDREGSPLHF. The DNA reads as follows: TGTGCCAGCAGTGGGGACAGGGAAGGTTCACCCCTCCACTTT.